This entry lists 13 T cell receptor beta chains sequenced from one sample in a study of T cell responses to AZD1222 COVID-19 vaccine (dated by TCRdb to the early 2020s). Receptor amplification or capture employed the immunoSEQ multiplex PCR assay. Here the immuneACCESS table is served through TCRdb, limited to in-frame sequences with V and J called. Missing clones are a known gap in these copies; in checked studies unresolved V genes cover under half, and the rest lacks a known reason. This sample holds 95,000 to 110,000 clones; 88% were observed only once. The ten top clones hold 20% to 25% of the sample. Reading the label with the study, this specimen's time point is: baseline before first vaccination. This specimen was peripheral blood, taken on day 0 of AZD1222 vaccination. All receptors come from an adult in good health.

V usage is TRBV9 and J usage is TRBJ2-7; 10 nucleotides align to TRBD1. V was clipped by 2 bases and J by 5 bases; unmatched bases: 4. The CDR3 covers 14 residues. CDR1 is SGDLS and CDR2 is YYNGEE in the germline V gene. The DNA of the CDR3 is TGTGCCAGCAGCGTGTTGACAGGGGGCGACGAGCAGTACTTC. Its protein is CASSVLTGGDEQYF.

This rearrangement joins TRBV7-2 to TRBJ2-3, with 9 nucleotides matching TRBD2. The CDR3 loop spans 15 amino acids. The germline CDR1 and CDR2 sequences are SGHTA and FQGNSA. The V and J ends lost 3 bases and 2 bases, in that order; junction bases with no gene match: 3. CDR3 region: CASSFGGRATDTQYF. The CDR3 coding sequence is TGTGCCAGCAGCTTCGGCGGGAGGGCCACAGATACGCAGTATTTT. The full variable domain, in which reference TRBV7-2 and TRBJ2-3 provide the parts outside the CDR3, is GAGVSQSPSNKVTEKGKDVELRCDPISGHTALYWYRQSLGQGLEFLIYFQGNSAPDKSGLPSDRFSAERTGGSVSTLTIQRTQQEDSAVYLCASSFGGRATDTQYFGPGTRLTVL.

This rearrangement joins TRBV3-1 (or the pseudogene TRBV3-2) to TRBJ1-2; D remains ambiguous. This CDR3 contains 16 residues. Germline V CDR1 and CDR2: LGHDT, YNNKEL (reference sequence). Trimming pared 0 bases from V and 7 bases from J, leaving 18 bases between. The CDR3 sequence is CASSQEIPSDRGGYTF. CDR3 nucleotide sequence: TGTGCCAGCAGCCAAGAAATCCCTTCTGACCGGGGTGGCTACACCTTC.

The CDR3 reads CASSSPGLGFGTQYF. The DNA of the CDR3 is TGTGCCAGCAGCTCCCCGGGACTAGGCTTCGGTACGCAGTATTTT. V is TRBV11-1 and J is TRBJ2-3; TRBD2 matches 8 bases. The trim removed 4 bases at V and 8 bases at J, leaving 11 bases unmatched. Germline CDR1 and CDR2: SGHAT and FQDESV (reference sequence). This CDR3 contains 15 residues. The variable domain in full, with the rest retrieved from reference TRBV11-1 and TRBJ2-3, is EAEVAQSPRYKITEKSQAVAFWCDPISGHATLYWYRQILGQGPELLVQFQDESVVDDSQLPKDRFSAERLKGVDSTLKIQPAELGDSAMYLCASSSPGLGFGTQYFGPGTRLTVL.

V usage is TRBV7-6 and J usage is TRBJ1-1; possibly TRBD1 for D (5 bases). The CDR3 runs to 14 residues. Germline V gene sequence: CDR1 SGHVS, CDR2 FNYEAQ. V was shortened by 1 base and J by 5 bases, with 11 bases between the two germline ends. The CDR3: CASSLGSRVTEAFF. As DNA, the CDR3 is TGTGCCAGCAGCTTAGGTTCCAGGGTGACTGAAGCTTTCTTT.

This clone was picked up a small number of times. This chain links TRBV7-2 with TRBJ1-3; TRBD1 matches 12 bases. Germline values: CDR1 SGHTA, CDR2 FQGNSA. The CDR3 covers 19 residues. Trimming cost V 5 bases and J 0 bases; bases outside gene matches: 11. The CDR3, as DNA: TGTGCCAGCAGCGTCCGTTCCGGGACAGGGGGCCTCTCTGGAAACACCATATATTTT. Protein sequence: CASSVRSGTGGLSGNTIYF. The variable domain in full, completed from reference TRBV7-2 and TRBJ1-3, reads GAGVSQSPSNKVTEKGKDVELRCDPISGHTALYWYRQSLGQGLEFLIYFQGNSAPDKSGLPSDRFSAERTGGSVSTLTIQRTQQEDSAVYLCASSVRSGTGGLSGNTIYFGEGSWLTVV.

The V call is TRBV5-1, the J call TRBJ1-4; no clear D gene. Germline V CDR1 and CDR2: SGHRS, YFSETQ. The CDR3 has 18 residues. Trimming cost V 2 bases and J 0 bases, with 17 bases left between them. Here the CDR3 reads CASSFPENGLATNEKLFF. CDR3 bases: TGCGCCAGCAGCTTCCCGGAAAACGGACTTGCAACTAATGAAAAACTGTTTTTT. Variable domain in full (rest from reference TRBV5-1 and TRBJ1-4): KAGVTQTPRYLIKTRGQQVTLSCSPISGHRSVSWYQQTPGQGLQFLFEYFSETQRNKGNFPGRFSGRQFSNSRSEMNVSTLELGDSALYLCASSFPENGLATNEKLFFGSGTQLSVL.

The rearrangement joins TRBV28 to TRBJ2-7; 8 bases align to TRBD1. The J segment lost 5 bases and the V segment lost 10 bases, leaving 13 bases of the junction unmatched. The CDR3 sequence is 14 residues long. The germline CDR1 and CDR2 sequences are MDHEN and SYDVKM. The CDR3 sequence: CATVDRGKTNEQYF. The CDR3 DNA reads as TGTGCCACCGTAGACAGGGGCAAGACAAACGAGCAGTACTTC. Drawing the rest from reference TRBV28 and TRBJ2-7, the complete variable domain is DVKVTQSSRYLVKRTGEKVFLECVQDMDHENMFWYRQDPGLGLRLIYFSYDVKMKEKGDIPEGYSVSREKKERFSLILESASTNQTSMYLCATVDRGKTNEQYFGPGTRLTVT.

The CDR3 spells CASRGGRSTDTQYF. DNA for the CDR3: TGTGCCAGTAGGGGGGGACGCTCCACAGATACGCAGTATTTT. The V gene is TRBV19, the J gene TRBJ2-3; the D gene is possibly TRBD2 (6 bases). Germline CDR1 is LNHDA and CDR2 is SQIVND (reference sequence). The length of the CDR3 is 14 residues. Trimming left V 6 bases short and J 2 bases short, with 12 bases between.

The genes are TRBV7-8 and TRBJ2-5, with TRBD2 matching over 8 bases. V trimming: 5 bases; J trimming: 2 bases; junction bases outside the gene matches: 7. This CDR3 spans 15 amino acids. The V gene's germline CDR1 is SGHVS and CDR2 FQNEAQ. The CDR3 here is CASSPSGRGQETQYF. Here the CDR3 DNA reads TGTGCCAGCAGCCCTTCCGGGAGGGGGCAAGAGACCCAGTACTTC.

The V and J genes are TRBV20-1 and TRBJ1-3; weak D call: TRBD1 (6 bases). The CDR3 extends over 15 amino acids. Trimming stripped 3 bases from V and 0 bases from J, with 12 bases between. Germline CDR1 DFQATT, CDR2 SNEGSKA (reference sequence). In nucleotides, the CDR3 is TGCAGTGCTAGTTTGGGACAACTCTCTGGAAACACCATATATTTT. Translated, it gives CSASLGQLSGNTIYF.

A single count supports this clone. The chain joins TRBV7-9 to TRBJ1-2; 8 nucleotides match TRBD1. The CDR3 has 15 residues. Germline V gene sequence: CDR1 SEHNR, CDR2 FQNEAQ (reference sequence). V was pared by 2 bases and J by 7 bases, with 9 bases of the junction left unmatched. CDR3 bases: TGTGCCAGCAGCTTACTGACAGGGGCGACCGCTGGCTACACCTTC. It codes for CASSLLTGATAGYTF.

This rearrangement joins TRBV30 to TRBJ1-2, with D possibly matching TRBD1 (5 bases). The germline V and J ends were trimmed by 5 bases and 3 bases, with 10 bases remaining between them. The germline V gene encodes CDR1 GTSNPN and CDR2 SVGIG (reference sequence). This CDR3 spans 12 amino acids. The CDR3 bases are TGTGCCTGGGCGGGGGGTGACTATGGCTACACCTTC. This sequence encodes CAWAGGDYGYTF.